One T cell receptor beta chain is described in this entry. Participant-reported clinical history was the basis for cohort assignment. This CDR3 is built from 13 residues. Trimming took 3 bases from V and 5 from J, leaving 8 bases between them. Germline assignment: CDR1 SGHTA and CDR2 FQGNSA. These data originate in a study of blood T cell repertoires in COVID-19. In the source study's methods: Amplification of reference gene primers was used by the study to estimate nucleated cell counts. Clones were sequenced by immunoSEQ multiplex PCR, and TCRdb holds only the in-frame ones, with some missing. The D gene and trimming were derived from the DNA, and the V and J assignments and clone size from that table. The sample records about 230,000 clones, approximately 90% being singletons.

The sequence was collected from a woman aged 40 to 50 with acute COVID-19. The chain has TRBV7-2 and TRBJ2-1; D not certain. The sequenced material came from PBMCs or T cells enriched from blood (not recorded which). CDR3: CASSFYSHNEQFF. The CDR3 DNA follows: TGTGCCAGCAGCTTTTACAGCCACAATGAGCAGTTCTTC.